A selection of T cell receptor beta chains follows, all from one sample in a study of blood T cell repertoires in COVID-19. The data were produced by immunoSEQ multiplex PCR, yet TCRdb's version contains in-frame clones alone and is incomplete. The table has 120,000 to 150,000 clones, around 84% seen once. The sample was peripheral blood. All receptors come from a human donor in a cohort sampled during active COVID-19. CDR3s include the opening cysteine and the closing phenylalanine or tryptophan. The D gene is left open where the match is weak. The size entry is marked missing in some rows and otherwise reads once, few, many or a size class.

>TRBJ2-3|once|TRBD2|TRBV18
CASSPRAGGDTQYF
TGTGCCAGCTCACCTAGAGCGGGAGGAGATACGCAGTATTTT
>TRBJ1-5|-|-|TRBV6-5
CASNEASNQPQHF
TGTGCCAGCAACGAGGCTAGCAATCAGCCCCAGCATTTT
>TRBJ1-5|-|-|TRBV19
CASSPRTETHQPQHF
TGTGCCAGTAGTCCCAGGACAGAGACCCATCAGCCCCAGCATTTT
>TRBJ2-3|-|-|TRBV30
CAGGASTDTQYF
TGTGCCGGGGGGGCCAGCACAGATACGCAGTATTTT
>TRBJ1-3|-|TRBD1|TRBV29-1
CSAWTGAISGNTIYF
TGCAGCGCCTGGACAGGGGCGATCTCTGGAAACACCATATATTTT
>TRBJ2-2|-|TRBD1|TRBV27
CASSLDRVGDTGELFF
TGTGCCAGCAGTTTGGACAGGGTGGGGGACACCGGGGAGCTGTTTTTT
>TRBJ2-3|-|-|TRBV21-1
CASSTQRGLAREGTDTQYF
TGTGCCAGCAGCACCCAAAGGGGACTAGCCCGGGAAGGGACGGATACGCAGTATTTT
>TRBJ1-4|-|-|TRBV5-5
CASSLFRDNEKLFF
TGTGCCAGCAGCTTGTTCAGGGATAATGAAAAACTGTTTTTT
>TRBJ2-1|-|TRBD2|TRBV5-1
CASSPTSGSLDEQFF
TGCGCCAGCAGCCCCACTAGCGGGAGCCTCGATGAGCAGTTCTTC
>TRBJ1-2|once|TRBD1|TRBV5-5
CASSNQGGAGQGRHGYTF
TGTGCCAGCAGTAATCAGGGAGGCGCGGGACAGGGGAGGCATGGCTACACCTTC
>TRBJ2-6|-|TRBD1|TRBV19
CASSIMGQGYLGSGANVLTF
TGTGCCAGTAGTATAATGGGACAGGGTTATCTAGGCTCTGGGGCCAACGTCCTGACTTTC
>TRBJ2-3|-|-|TRBV3-1/TRBV3-2
CASSPKGLTQYF
TGTGCCAGCAGCCCGAAAGGACTAACGCAGTATTTT
>TRBJ2-7|few|TRBD1|TRBV7-9
CASSASGGYEQYF
TGTGCCAGCAGCGCGTCAGGGGGCTACGAGCAGTACTTC
>TRBJ1-1|-|-|TRBV29-1
CSVEDLGRVNTEAFF
TGCAGCGTTGAAGATCTAGGCAGGGTAAACACTGAAGCTTTCTTT
>TRBJ1-1|-|-|TRBV7-3
CASSSDKNTEAFF
TGTGCCAGCAGCTCGGACAAGAACACTGAAGCTTTCTTT
>TRBJ1-5|-|TRBD1|TRBV5-8
CASSFRDRYSNQPQHF
TGTGCCAGCAGCTTCCGGGACAGATATAGCAATCAGCCCCAGCATTTT
>TRBJ2-5|-|-|TRBV7-9
CASRTRGPGQETQYF
TGTGCCAGCAGGACGCGGGGCCCAGGGCAAGAGACCCAGTACTTC